A selection of T cell receptor beta chains follows, all from one sample in a study of blood T cell repertoires in COVID-19. The table came from immunoSEQ multiplex PCR; TCRdb's copy has only in-frame clones and leaves some out. The profile covers approximately 300,000 clones, with roughly nine tenths appearing a single time and less than 3% taken by the ten largest. Input material: PBMCs or T cells enriched from blood (not recorded which). These receptor sequences come from a woman aged 18-29 years who had recovered from COVID-19. The CDR3 runs from the conserved cysteine through the conserved F or W. The order of the fields is V gene, clone size, D gene, J gene, CDR3 DNA, CDR3 protein. D genes are given only for firm matches. Size values are once, few and many counts, or a class for expanded clones, and some rows have none.

>TRBV30|-|TRBD1|TRBJ1-1
TGTGCCTGGGATCATGGGACAGGGGGCTACACTGAAGCTTTCTTT
CAWDHGTGGYTEAFF
>TRBV13|-|-|TRBJ2-2
TGTGCCAGCACCATCCAGGCTAGCATTCACACCGGGGAGCTGTTTTTT
CASTIQASIHTGELFF
>TRBV13|-|TRBD2|TRBJ2-5
TGTGCCAGCAGCTTAGGAGGGACTAGCGGGGCCGAGACCCAGTACTTC
CASSLGGTSGAETQYF
>TRBV27|-|TRBD2|TRBJ2-7
TGTGCCAGCAGTTTGGGACTAGCGGGGGTTAACGAGCAGTACTTC
CASSLGLAGVNEQYF
>TRBV30|once|-|TRBJ1-1
TGTGCCTGGAGTGAAGGGTTAGGAGGCAGTGAAGCTTTCTTT
CAWSEGLGGSEAFF
>TRBV4-3|many|TRBD1|TRBJ2-5
TGCGCCAGCAGCCAGTCCCGAACAGGGGGCCTCCAAGAGACCCAGTACTTC
CASSQSRTGGLQETQYF
>TRBV18|many|-|TRBJ1-2
TGTGCCAGCTCACCGGCAGGGGATGGCTACACCTTC
CASSPAGDGYTF
>TRBV11-2|-|TRBD2|TRBJ2-1
TGTGCCAGCAGCCGGATAGCGGGAGGCTCACCAAATGAGCAGTTCTTC
CASSRIAGGSPNEQFF
>TRBV3-1/TRBV3-2|-|-|TRBJ2-7
TGTGCCAGCAGCCCGCTTGGCGCGGTCCTCCCAACCTACGAGCAGTACTTC
CASSPLGAVLPTYEQYF
>TRBV9|-|TRBD1|TRBJ1-2
TGTGCCAGCAGCCCAAGACAGGGTTCGGACTATGGCTACACCTTC
CASSPRQGSDYGYTF
>TRBV19|-|-|TRBJ1-1
TGTGCCAGTAGCCAACACACTATGAACACTGAAGCTTTCTTT
CASSQHTMNTEAFF
>TRBV15|once|-|TRBJ2-7
TGTGCCACCAGCAGAGATAGGACATCGCAAGAGCAGTACTTC
CATSRDRTSQEQYF
>TRBV5-1|-|TRBD1|TRBJ1-3
TGCGCCAGCAGCCCGACCCCGGGACAGAACTCTGGAAACACCATATATTTT
CASSPTPGQNSGNTIYF
>TRBV4-3|-|-|TRBJ2-1
TGCGCCAGCAGCCAATCACGCAGAGGTTACAATGAGCAGTTCTTC
CASSQSRRGYNEQFF
>TRBV7-8|-|-|TRBJ1-5
TGTGCCAGCAGCTTAGCATCTGAGGAAAATCAGCCCCAGCATTTT
CASSLASEENQPQHF
>TRBV7-6|-|TRBD2|TRBJ2-2
TGTGCCAGCAGCTTAAAGAGCGGGAGTCTCACCGGGGAGCTGTTTTTT
CASSLKSGSLTGELFF
>TRBV9|-|-|TRBJ1-2
TGTGCCAGCAGTCCACTGGGGGCCGGACAATACTATGGCTACACCTTC
CASSPLGAGQYYGYTF
>TRBV9|-|TRBD2|TRBJ2-2
TGTGCCAGCAGCGTACCGAAATCTAGCGGGGGGGCCACCGGGGAGCTGTTTTTT
CASSVPKSSGGATGELFF
>TRBV10-3|-|-|TRBJ2-7
TGTGCCATCAGTGAGTCCCGGGACACCCGGTACTTC
CAISESRDTRYF
>TRBV5-4|-|TRBD1|TRBJ2-7
TGTGCCAGCAGCAACACCCTGACAGGGGGTCGCTACGAGCAGTACTTC
CASSNTLTGGRYEQYF
>TRBV5-1|-|-|TRBJ2-1
TGCGCCAGCAGCTCAGGGGAATACAATAATGAGCAGTTCTTC
CASSSGEYNNEQFF
>TRBV28|-|-|TRBJ1-5
TGTGCCAGCAGTTTCGGGAACCCGGTCAAGCCCCAGCATTTT
CASSFGNPVKPQHF
>TRBV11-2|-|-|TRBJ2-1
TGTGCCAGCAACTTGGGACACCGCTCCTACAATGAGCAGTTCTTC
CASNLGHRSYNEQFF
>TRBV10-1|-|TRBD1|TRBJ1-1
TGCGCCAGCAGTGAGCAACAGGGGGCTTTCACTGAAGCTTTCTTT
CASSEQQGAFTEAFF
>TRBV7-9|once|TRBD1|TRBJ2-1
TGTGCCAGCAGCTCCCAGGGGGCGGGGACTGAGCAGTTCTTC
CASSSQGAGTEQFF
>TRBV2|once|-|TRBJ1-2
TGTGCCGGAAAGACTGAAAACTATGGCTACACCTTC
CAGKTENYGYTF
>TRBV4-1|-|TRBD2|TRBJ2-7
TGCGCCAGCAGCCAAACAACTAGCGGCGCCTACGAGCAGTACTTC
CASSQTTSGAYEQYF
>TRBV6-5|-|-|TRBJ1-2
TGTGCCAGCAGAGTCAGGGAGGCTTCTGGCTACACCTTC
CASRVREASGYTF
>TRBV30|-|-|TRBJ2-2
TGTGCCTGGAGTGGACTTTACACCGGGGAGCTGTTTTTT
CAWSGLYTGELFF
>TRBV7-3|-|TRBD2|TRBJ2-2
TGTGCCAGCAGCTCCACTCGGGGGGCCGGGGAGCTGTTTTTT
CASSSTRGAGELFF
>TRBV2|-|TRBD1|TRBJ1-6
TGTGCCAGCAGGGGACAGTTTTCACCCCTCCACTTT
CASRGQFSPLHF